One sample yielded the 10 T cell receptor beta chains listed below, sequenced in a study of T cell repertoires in cytomegalovirus infection. These receptors are not linked to any known antigen. TCRdb reprocessed the reads with MiXCR, giving one entry per CDR3 protein. The sample consists of more than 300,000 distinct CDR3 sequences, just under 35% of them appearing once. The material sequenced was cultured PBMCs, taken from culture after CMV antigen stimulation. The receptor set was obtained from a human donor in good health (CMV status not recorded). Some clones in this sample may be carry-over from other donors' samples.

This chain links TRBV14 with TRBJ2-1; the D is unclear. The germline gives CDR1 SGHDN, CDR2 FVKESK. The CDR3 extends over 14 amino acids. Trimming stripped 3 bases from V and 6 bases from J, with 12 bases between. The CDR3 region is CASSQEPSLNEQFF. The CDR3 nucleotides read TGTGCCAGCAGCCAGGAGCCCTCCCTCAATGAGCAGTTCTTC.

This clonotype appeared many times. This sequence joins TRBV7-2 and TRBJ1-5; D gene unclear. The CDR3 has 17 residues. V lost 4 bases and J lost 0, with 16 bases in between. Germline loops: CDR1 SGHTA, CDR2 FQGNSA. The CDR3 coding sequence is TGTGCCAGCAGCTATGGACGGGCGAGCTATAGCAATCAGCCCCAGCATTTT. This translates into CASSYGRASYSNQPQHF.

The chain employs TRBV20-1 and TRBJ1-1; D might be TRBD1 (5 bases). The germline CDR1 and CDR2 sequences are DFQATT and SNEGSKA (reference sequence). The CDR3 extends over 14 amino acids. The ends were cut back, 3 bases at V and 3 bases at J, with 14 bases in the middle. CDR3 loop: CSARLRDKDTEAFF. The CDR3 DNA follows: TGCAGTGCTAGGCTCAGGGATAAGGACACTGAAGCTTTCTTT.

This clonotype was detected only once. The chain couples TRBV28 to TRBJ2-2, with D unresolved. Between the trimmed V and J ends, which lost 5 bases and 13 bases, there was a span of 14 bases. Germline V gene sequence: CDR1 MDHEN, CDR2 SYDVKM. CDR3 size: 12 residues. The DNA of the CDR3 is TGTGCCAGCAGTACAACAACGACGGTGCTGTTTTTT. Protein sequence: CASSTTTTVLFF.

The J gene is TRBJ2-1, the V gene TRBV6-1, with D possibly matching TRBD1 (6 bases). The CDR3 spans 16 residues. Trimming took 1 base from V and 3 from J, leaving 13 bases between them. Germline lookup yields CDR1 MNHNS and CDR2 SASEGT. CDR3 in amino acids: CASSEGTAAIYNEQFF. For the CDR3, the DNA is TGTGCCAGCAGTGAAGGGACAGCCGCCATCTACAATGAGCAGTTCTTC.

This clonotype appeared a few times. V is TRBV6-1 and J is TRBJ1-1, with D possibly being TRBD1 (6 bases). CDR3 length: 15 amino acids. CDR1 is MNHNS, CDR2 SASEGT, per germline. With 4 bases removed from V and 0 bases from J, the gap between germline ends came to 12 bases. This chain's CDR3 is CASSAWTAMNTEAFF. The CDR3 region has the DNA TGTGCCAGCAGTGCCTGGACAGCCATGAACACTGAAGCTTTCTTT.

Only a few counts were recorded for this clonotype. J is TRBJ2-5 and V is TRBV28; 7 nucleotides align to TRBD1. V gave up 8 bases and J gave up 2 bases; unmatched junction bases: 8. CDR1 MDHEN and CDR2 SYDVKM come from the germline V gene. The CDR3 sequence is 14 residues long. The CDR3 spells CASRRQGRQETQYF. Written as DNA, the CDR3 is TGTGCCAGCCGACGACAGGGTAGGCAAGAGACCCAGTACTTC.

The V call is TRBV20-1, the J call TRBJ2-1, with 10 bases matching TRBD2. The ends lost 1 base at V and 6 bases at J; junction bases unmatched: 6. The germline CDR1 and CDR2 sequences are DFQATT and SNEGSKA (reference sequence). The CDR3 has 15 amino acids. The CDR3 nucleotides are TGCAGTGCTAGAGTTCCCCTAGCGGGAGTCAATGAGCAGTTCTTC. Translation: CSARVPLAGVNEQFF.

The CDR3 region has the DNA TGTGCCAGCAGCACCATAGCGGGAGGTGACGACGAGCAGTACTTC. Residues: CASSTIAGGDDEQYF. The chain is built from TRBV7-2 and TRBJ2-7, with 10 bases identical to TRBD2. Germline-derived CDR1 and CDR2 are SGHTA and FQGNSA. This CDR3 has 15 amino acids. The V segment lost 5 bases and the J segment 5 bases; nucleotides outside the gene matches: 9.

This chain uses TRBV18 with TRBJ2-3; TRBD2 aligns across 7 bases. Unmatched junction bases numbered 7, after V lost 3 bases and J lost 1 base. Germline V gene lookup returns CDR1 KGHSH and CDR2 LQKENI. The CDR3 extends over 16 amino acids. The CDR3 DNA reads as TGTGCCAGCTCACCTGGGAGGGAGCGGGGCACAGATACGCAGTATTTT. Amino acids: CASSPGRERGTDTQYF.